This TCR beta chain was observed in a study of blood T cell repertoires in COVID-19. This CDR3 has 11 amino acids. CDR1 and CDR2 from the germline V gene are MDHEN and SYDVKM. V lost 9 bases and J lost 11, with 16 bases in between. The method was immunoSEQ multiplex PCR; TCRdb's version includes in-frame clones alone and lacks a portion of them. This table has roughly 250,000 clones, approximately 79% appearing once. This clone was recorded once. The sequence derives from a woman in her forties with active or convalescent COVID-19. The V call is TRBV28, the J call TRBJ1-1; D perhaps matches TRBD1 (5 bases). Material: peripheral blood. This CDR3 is CASLGGFQAFF. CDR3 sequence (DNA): TGTGCCAGTCTGGGGGGATTCCAGGCTTTCTTT.